The 20 T cell receptor beta chains reported below all come from one sample, sequenced in a study of CD8+ T cells in alopecia areata. RNA extraction was followed by reverse transcription into cDNA, which acted as the sequencing template. Profiled with immunoSEQ multiplex PCR; TCRdb holds only in-frame clones, not every one. The repertoire holds around 130,000 clones, with approximately 58% as singletons. The input for sequencing was CD4+ T cells sorted from blood, taken at week 0. The origin of the receptors is a human donor with alopecia areata.

This clone has a handful of counts. The CDR3 reads CASSGESNQPQHF. CDR3 coding DNA: TGTGCCAGCAGTGGGGAGAGCAATCAGCCCCAGCATTTT. The chain is built from TRBV2 and TRBJ1-5, with unresolved D. In germline, CDR1 is SNHLY, CDR2 FYNNEI. The V end was cut by 4 bases, the J end by 1 base, with 5 bases between. The CDR3 runs to 13 residues. The full variable domain, in which reference TRBV2 and TRBJ1-5 provide the parts outside the CDR3, is EPEVTQTPSHQVTQMGQEVILRCVPISNHLYFYWYRQILGQKVEFLVSFYNNEISEKSEIFDDQFSVERPDGSNFTLKIRSTKLEDSAMYFCASSGESNQPQHFGDGTRLSIL.

Only a few counts were recorded for this clone. J is TRBJ1-1 and V is TRBV18; D gene ambiguous. V was pared by 3 bases and J by 7 bases, with 12 bases between. The CDR3 has 13 residues. Germline V gene sequence: CDR1 KGHSH, CDR2 LQKENI. CDR3 amino acids: CASSPMPAHEAFF. CDR3 bases: TGTGCCAGCTCACCGATGCCCGCCCATGAAGCTTTCTTT.

V and J are TRBV30 and TRBJ1-2; no definite D call. The CDR3 length is 12 residues. Germline values: CDR1 GTSNPN, CDR2 SVGIG (reference sequence). V lost 7 bases and J lost 4, with 13 bases in between. The CDR3 DNA follows: TGTGCCTCGGCGGAGGCGCTCTATGGCTACACCTTC. Translated: CASAEALYGYTF.

This clone was counted only a few times. The chain combines TRBV5-4 with TRBJ2-5, with no clear D. The germline V and J ends were trimmed by 3 bases and 5 bases, with 14 bases remaining between them. The CDR3 has 14 residues. CDR1 is SGHNT and CDR2 is YYREEE in the germline V gene (reference sequence). The DNA of the CDR3 is TGTGCCAGCAGCTACGGCCAGGCGGAGGAGACCCAGTACTTC. Its translation is CASSYGQAEETQYF.

V and J are TRBV10-3 and TRBJ1-6; D is undetermined. Per the germline V gene, CDR1 is ENHRY and CDR2 is SYGVKD. The CDR3 has 13 amino acids. Trimming removed 7 bases at V and 10 bases at J, with 14 bases between. CDR3 sequence reads: CAINPELGSPLHF. In DNA form, the CDR3 reads TGTGCCATCAATCCAGAATTAGGGTCACCCCTCCACTTT.

The chain has TRBV5-1 and TRBJ2-3, with D possibly being TRBD1 (6 bases). The ends were cut back, 5 bases at V and 5 bases at J, with 12 bases in the middle. The CDR3 contains 13 residues. The germline V gene encodes CDR1 SGHRS and CDR2 YFSETQ. DNA for the CDR3: TGCGCCAGCAGGGAGGTAGGGGGAGATACGCAGTATTTT. It is translated as CASREVGGDTQYF.

The rearrangement joins TRBV5-4 to TRBJ1-4; TRBD1 might be the D (6 bases). V gave up 0 bases and J gave up 0 bases, with 15 bases separating them. This CDR3 has 18 residues. In germline, CDR1 is SGHNT, CDR2 YYREEE (reference sequence). CDR3 region: CASSLVREGGATNEKLFF. CDR3 in DNA: TGTGCCAGCAGCTTGGTTCGGGAGGGGGGCGCAACTAATGAAAAACTGTTTTTT.

This sequence joins TRBV7-6 and TRBJ2-3; 9 nucleotides line up with TRBD2. This CDR3 region has 18 residues. J was trimmed by 2 bases and V by 5 bases; bases with no gene match: 14. Germline loops: CDR1 SGHVS, CDR2 FNYEAQ. DNA for the CDR3: TGTGCCAGCAGCGCCGAGGGAGCGGGGGGTTACCCCACAGATACGCAGTATTTT. Translation: CASSAEGAGGYPTDTQYF.

The J gene is TRBJ1-1, the V gene TRBV2, with a weak D call TRBD1 (5 bases). The length of the CDR3 is 13 residues. V lost 5 bases and J lost 4, with 11 bases in between. Germline V lookup: CDR1 SNHLY, CDR2 FYNNEI. The CDR3 spells CASSLQEITEAFF. Written as DNA, the CDR3 is TGTGCCAGCAGTTTACAGGAAATCACTGAAGCTTTCTTT.

This chain joins TRBV7-8 and TRBJ2-5; unclear D gene. Trimming left V 3 bases short and J 3 bases short, with 8 bases between. The CDR3 has 13 amino acids. In germline, CDR1 is SGHVS, CDR2 FQNEAQ. The CDR3 DNA is TGTGCCAGCAGCTTCCGGAGAAAAGAGACCCAGTACTTC. Translated: CASSFRRKETQYF.

This chain uses TRBV5-5 with TRBJ2-1; the D is unclear. V lost 0 bases, J lost 12 bases, and 13 bases lay in between. Germline values: CDR1 SGHKS, CDR2 YYEKEE (reference sequence). The CDR3 runs to 13 residues. The CDR3 loop is CASSLVSRNGQFF. The CDR3 region has the DNA TGTGCCAGCAGCTTGGTTTCTCGCAACGGGCAGTTCTTC.

The genes are TRBV6-1 and TRBJ1-2; D possibly corresponds to TRBD1 (5 bases). This CDR3 has 13 residues. V lost 6 bases, J lost 3 bases, and 11 bases lay in between. In germline, CDR1 is MNHNS, CDR2 SASEGT. CDR3 in DNA: TGTGCCAGCAGCCTGGGGGGGTACTATGGCTACACCTTC. Protein product: CASSLGGYYGYTF.

This chain uses TRBV4-3 with TRBJ1-2, with 7 positions matching TRBD1. Trimming removed 1 base from V and 3 bases from J; junction bases left unmatched: 5. Germline CDR1 LGHNA, CDR2 YSLEER. This CDR3 comprises 15 residues. The CDR3 nucleotides read TGCGCCAGCAGCCAAGCGGGGACAGCCCACTATGGCTACACCTTC. Its translation: CASSQAGTAHYGYTF.

The chain combines TRBV7-2 with TRBJ2-3; D gene uncertain. V lost 3 bases and J lost 3, with 7 bases in between. CDR3 length: 13 amino acids. Germline V CDR1 and CDR2: SGHTA, FQGNSA. CDR3 protein: CASSFWETDTQYF. Written as DNA, the CDR3 is TGTGCCAGCAGCTTTTGGGAAACAGATACGCAGTATTTT.

The rearrangement uses TRBV18 and TRBJ2-7; TRBD1 matches 9 bases. Germline V gene lookup returns CDR1 KGHSH and CDR2 LQKENI. V was pared by 4 bases and J by 2 bases, with 3 bases of the junction left unmatched. The CDR3 consists of 14 residues. The CDR3 protein is CASSLGQGAYEQYF. The CDR3 DNA reads as TGTGCCAGCTCACTGGGACAGGGAGCCTACGAGCAGTACTTC.

The genes are TRBV5-1 and TRBJ1-1, with 9 bases lining up with TRBD1. Per germline, CDR1 SGHRS and CDR2 YFSETQ. This CDR3 has 16 amino acids. V lost 4 bases, J lost 1 base, and 8 bases stayed unmatched. The CDR3 nucleotides read TGCGCCAGCAGCCTGGGACAGGGCGGGGGGAACACTGAAGCTTTCTTT. Translating it yields CASSLGQGGGNTEAFF.

The chain is built from TRBV11-2 and TRBJ1-6; D may be TRBD1 (6 bases). This CDR3 has 18 residues. Trimming took off 0 bases at V and 0 bases at J, with 12 bases between the two ends. CDR1 and CDR2 from the germline V gene are SGHAT and FQNNGV. The chain's CDR3 is CASSLDRQDSSYNSPLHF. Here the CDR3 DNA reads TGTGCCAGCAGCTTAGACCGACAGGACAGCTCCTATAATTCACCCCTCCACTTT.

The sample holds one count of this clone. V is TRBV7-9 and J is TRBJ1-1, with 10 bases fitting TRBD1. With 5 bases clipped from V and 4 bases from J, the junction kept 4 bases outside the gene matches. The CDR3 is made up of 14 amino acids. Germline values: CDR1 SEHNR, CDR2 FQNEAQ (reference sequence). This CDR3 is CASSARTGGTEAFF. CDR3 nucleotide sequence: TGTGCCAGCAGCGCACGGACAGGGGGCACTGAAGCTTTCTTT.

The V and J genes are TRBV5-1 and TRBJ2-5, with TRBD1 as a possible D gene (5 bases). In germline, CDR1 is SGHRS, CDR2 YFSETQ. Between the trimmed V and J ends, which lost 1 base and 3 bases, there was a span of 7 bases. The CDR3 is made up of 13 amino acids. The DNA for the CDR3 is TGCGCCAGCAGCTTGCAGGGTGAAGAGACCCAGTACTTC. Translation gives CASSLQGEETQYF. The full variable domain, its missing parts supplied by reference TRBV5-1 and TRBJ2-5, is KAGVTQTPRYLIKTRGQQVTLSCSPISGHRSVSWYQQTPGQGLQFLFEYFSETQRNKGNFPGRFSGRQFSNSRSEMNVSTLELGDSALYLCASSLQGEETQYFGPGTRLLVL.

The V call is TRBV2, the J call TRBJ1-2; 7 nucleotides align to TRBD1. Trimming cost V 5 bases and J 5 bases; bases outside gene matches: 8. This CDR3 has 14 residues. Germline CDR1 is SNHLY and CDR2 is FYNNEI. CDR3 sequence (DNA): TGTGCCAGCAGTTTCGACAGGGTCCTTTATGGCTACACCTTC. It encodes CASSFDRVLYGYTF.